A selection of T cell receptor beta chains follows, all from one sample in a study of cytomegalovirus exposure and HLA in healthy donors. TCRdb's copy holds only in-frame clones and misses some; the assay was immunoSEQ multiplex PCR. The data show 120,000 or so clones, about three quarters seen once. Sample: PBMCs. The source is a female donor in good health and CMV-seronegative. Both conserved end residues are part of each CDR3. The order of the fields is clone size, J gene, D gene, V gene, CDR3 DNA, CDR3 protein. A D gene is named only where the DNA matches it firmly. Clone size appears in some rows only: once, few, many, or a class for an expanded clone.

- | TRBJ2-2 | TRBD2 | TRBV13 | TGTGCCAGCAGCCCGACTAGCGGAGGGGGAACCGGGGAGCTGTTTTTT | CASSPTSGGGTGELFF
- | TRBJ2-7 | - | TRBV21-1 | TGTGCCAGCAGCACGCCGACAGGTACATCCTACGAGCAGTACTTC | CASSTPTGTSYEQYF
- | TRBJ1-1 | - | TRBV28 | TGTGCCAGCAATTTGGGCGGTAGGGGGAACACTGAAGCTTTCTTT | CASNLGGRGNTEAFF
medium-sized | TRBJ2-1 | TRBD1 | TRBV4-2 | TGTGCCAGCAGCCAAGATATGGGACAGGCTTACAATGAGCAGTTCTTC | CASSQDMGQAYNEQFF
- | TRBJ1-2 | - | TRBV5-8 | TGTGCCAGCAGCACCGGGAGCAGGTACTACGGCTACACCTTC | CASSTGSRYYGYTF
- | TRBJ2-7 | TRBD2 | TRBV7-6 | TGTGCCAGCAGCTTACGCGCGGGGGGCATATACTACGAGCAGTACTTC | CASSLRAGGIYYEQYF
- | TRBJ2-3 | TRBD2 | TRBV11-3 | TGTGCCAGCAGCTTATGCCGGGAGGCGGGAGATACGCAGTATTTT | CASSLCREAGDTQYF
- | TRBJ1-6 | - | TRBV7-6 | TGTGCCAGCGCAGGCCTCATAGGTTCACCCCTCCACTTT | CASAGLIGSPLHF
- | TRBJ2-7 | TRBD2 | TRBV27 | TGTGCCAGCAGTTTGTACGGGGGGTCTGACGAGCAGTACTTC | CASSLYGGSDEQYF
few | TRBJ1-4 | TRBD1 | TRBV28 | TGTGCCAGCAGTTCGTCCGGGACAGGGAATGAAAAACTGTTTTTT | CASSSSGTGNEKLFF
- | TRBJ2-5 | - | TRBV11-1 | TGTGCCAGCAGCTTAGCGCGGAGTCGTAGGGAGACCCAGTACTTC | CASSLARSRRETQYF
- | TRBJ2-5 | - | TRBV4-1 | TGCGCCAGCAGCCAAGATGTCTTCCAGTACTTC | CASSQDVFQYF
- | TRBJ2-2 | TRBD2 | TRBV7-2 | TGTGCCAGCAGGAGCCCGGGACTAGCGGGGACCGGGGAGCTGTTTTTT | CASRSPGLAGTGELFF
- | TRBJ2-1 | - | TRBV6-1 | TGTGCCAGCAGTGGTCACTATGAGCAGTTCTTC | CASSGHYEQFF
- | TRBJ1-5 | TRBD1 | TRBV9 | TGTGCCAGCAGCGGGGGACAGGGGCATCAGCCCCAGCATTTT | CASSGGQGHQPQHF
- | TRBJ1-5 | - | TRBV5-3 | TGTGCCAGAAGCTTGACTCCAGGGGTCAATCAGCCCCAGCATTTT | CARSLTPGVNQPQHF
- | TRBJ2-7 | - | TRBV21-1 | TGTGCCAGCAGCAAGGAACAGCGGGGGACCTACGAGCAGTACTTC | CASSKEQRGTYEQYF
- | TRBJ1-1 | - | TRBV9 | TGTGCCAGCAGCCTGTATGAGGGTAGAAACACTGAAGCTTTCTTT | CASSLYEGRNTEAFF
- | TRBJ2-5 | TRBD1 | TRBV5-4 | TGTGCCAGCAGCACACCGGACAGGGGCCCACAAGAGACCCAGTACTTC | CASSTPDRGPQETQYF
- | TRBJ2-5 | - | TRBV7-8 | TGTGCCAGCAGCTTAGCGATGGGGAGAAGACAAGAGACCCAGTACTTC | CASSLAMGRRQETQYF
- | TRBJ2-7 | - | TRBV2 | TGTGCCAGCAGTGAAGCTCCCGGGACTGAGTATTCCTACGAGCAGTACTTC | CASSEAPGTEYSYEQYF
- | TRBJ1-2 | - | TRBV19 | TGTGCCAGTAGTCGTGCAGGGCCCGGAGAATATGGCTACACCTTC | CASSRAGPGEYGYTF
- | TRBJ2-3 | - | TRBV6-6 | TGTGCCAGCAGACCCCTTATGAGGGAGGTGACAGATACGCAGTATTTT | CASRPLMREVTDTQYF
- | TRBJ2-7 | TRBD2 | TRBV13 | TGTGCCAGCAGCTTAAGTCGGGCGGGGGGAGCCTACGAGCAGTACTTC | CASSLSRAGGAYEQYF
- | TRBJ2-3 | TRBD1 | TRBV5-1 | TGCGCCAGCAGCTTGTCAGGGGGCCCAGATACGCAGTATTTT | CASSLSGGPDTQYF
- | TRBJ2-7 | TRBD2 | TRBV11-2 | TGTGCCAGCACCCCGGGACTAGCGGGAGGTTTGTACGAGCAGTACTTC | CASTPGLAGGLYEQYF
- | TRBJ2-2 | TRBD1 | TRBV7-9 | TGTGCCAGCAGCTTAAAGGGACAGGGGCGCCGGGAGCTGTTTTTT | CASSLKGQGRRELFF
- | TRBJ1-2 | TRBD1 | TRBV6-6 | TGTGCCAGCAGTTACGAAAGGGACAGGGCGTTCTATGGCTACACCTTC | CASSYERDRAFYGYTF
- | TRBJ2-1 | - | TRBV5-5 | TGTGCCAGCAGCTCCGAGCCGGGAGCCTACAATGAGCAGTTCTTC | CASSSEPGAYNEQFF
- | TRBJ2-4 | TRBD2 | TRBV10-1 | TGCGCCAGCAGCCGGGGAGGGGAGGACATTCAGTACTTC | CASSRGGEDIQYF
- | TRBJ1-1 | - | TRBV5-1 | TGCGCCAGCAGCCCATCCGGGACATCGATGAACACTGAAGCTTTCTTT | CASSPSGTSMNTEAFF
- | TRBJ2-5 | TRBD1 | TRBV6-1 | TGTGCCAGCCGGGGACAGCTACAAGAGACCCAGTACTTC | CASRGQLQETQYF
- | TRBJ2-7 | TRBD2 | TRBV7-9 | TGTGCCAGCAGCCCCACCCCCGCGGGAGGAGGCGAGCAGTACTTC | CASSPTPAGGGEQYF
few | TRBJ1-4 | - | TRBV2 | TGTGCCAGCAGTGAACACTCGACGGACATAACAACTAATGAAAAACTGTTTTTT | CASSEHSTDITTNEKLFF
once | TRBJ1-3 | - | TRBV7-9 | TGTGCCAGCAGCTCCAATCCGTCAACAGGGTTATCCGGATTCACCATATATTTT | CASSSNPSTGLSGFTIYF
- | TRBJ2-7 | - | TRBV19 | TGTGCCAGTAGTATAGGGCGGGGGCCCTACGAGCAGTACTTC | CASSIGRGPYEQYF
- | TRBJ2-7 | - | TRBV5-1 | TGCGCCAGCAGCTTGGAGGGGCCGGCGGACAAGCAGTACTTC | CASSLEGPADKQYF
- | TRBJ2-7 | - | TRBV2 | TGTGCCAGCAGTGGCGGGACAGTCTACGAGCAGTACTTC | CASSGGTVYEQYF
few | TRBJ2-5 | TRBD2 | TRBV4-2 | TGTGCCAGCAGCCAACCTTCAAGCGGGGTGGAGACCCAGTACTTC | CASSQPSSGVETQYF
- | TRBJ2-2 | - | TRBV9 | TGTGCCAGCAGTGACCCGTCATGGGCGACCGGGGAGCTGTTTTTT | CASSDPSWATGELFF
- | TRBJ2-7 | - | TRBV6-1 | TGTGCCAGCAGTGAAGCGTTAGGGGCCTCCTACGAGCAGTACTTC | CASSEALGASYEQYF
- | TRBJ2-2 | - | TRBV18 | TGTGCCAGCTCACCGTCGGAGGCCGGGGAGCTGTTTTTT | CASSPSEAGELFF
- | TRBJ2-3 | TRBD2 | TRBV6-5 | TGTGCCAGCAGTTACGGGACTAGCGGGGGTGCGCAGTATTTT | CASSYGTSGGAQYF
- | TRBJ2-1 | TRBD1 | TRBV5-1 | TGCGCCAGCAGCCGACAGGGGGCGGAGGCGGGTGATGAGCAGTTCTTC | CASSRQGAEAGDEQFF
- | TRBJ1-4 | TRBD1 | TRBV2 | TGTGCCAGCAGTGAGGACAGGGCAGCTAATGAAAAACTGTTTTTT | CASSEDRAANEKLFF
- | TRBJ2-7 | TRBD1 | TRBV27 | TGTGCCAGCAGCTCTCAGGGGGCTCATTACGAGCAGTACTTC | CASSSQGAHYEQYF
- | TRBJ1-2 | TRBD1 | TRBV4-1 | TGCGCCAGCAGCCCCAAGCCGGGACAGGGGTATCATGGCTACACCTTC | CASSPKPGQGYHGYTF
- | TRBJ1-5 | - | TRBV19 | TGTGCCAGTAATATCGGGGGGTTATATAGCAATCAGCCCCAGCATTTT | CASNIGGLYSNQPQHF